These 28 T cell receptor beta chains originate from one sample sequenced in a study of CXCR3-negative and CXCR3-positive naive CD8 T cells. No antigens are known for them. UMI labels and 5' RACE were used to prepare the TRB cDNA libraries. Following a re-call of the 5' RACE reads, TCRdb has one entry per CDR3 protein and lacks DNA. This sample's clone table lists tens of thousands of distinct CDR3 sequences. Study results and caveats: More hydrophobic TRB CDR3s occurred in CXCR3-positive than in CXCR3-negative naive cells.

Sequenced input: naive CXCR3+ CD8+ T cells from blood. The subset is: CD45RO-CCR7+CD27+CD95- naive CD8+ T cells expressing CXCR3 (TNR3+). These receptors were collected from a human donor in good health. Some clones in this sample may be carry-over from other donors' samples.

V is TRBV5-4 and J is TRBJ2-7. Germline-derived CDR1 and CDR2 are SGHNT and YYREEE (reference sequence). This CDR3 has 13 amino acids. This CDR3 is CASSLLGTYEQYF.

This sequence joins TRBV2 and TRBJ1-5; the D call from TCRdb, TRBD1, cannot be confirmed without DNA. The CDR3 has 16 residues. In germline, CDR1 is SNHLY, CDR2 FYNNEI. This CDR3 reads CASSDSSGGGNQPQHF. Together with reference TRBV2 and TRBJ1-5, the CDR3 gives the full variable domain: EPEVTQTPSHQVTQMGQEVILRCVPISNHLYFYWYRQILGQKVEFLVSFYNNEISEKSEIFDDQFSVERPDGSNFTLKIRSTKLEDSAMYFCASSDSSGGGNQPQHFGDGTRLSIL.

This chain uses TRBV29-1 with TRBJ2-1; TCRdb returns TRBD1, unconfirmable since there is no DNA. The CDR3 is 14 residues long. Germline lookup yields CDR1 SQVTM and CDR2 ANQGSEA. The CDR3 loop is CSVEPQGGYNEQFF.

The chain recombines TRBV29-1 with TRBJ1-2; the TRBD1 assignment by TCRdb is unverifiable without DNA. The V gene's germline CDR1 is SQVTM and CDR2 ANQGSEA. CDR3 size: 14 residues. CDR3 residues: CSVPALAPNYGYTF. The full variable domain, in which reference TRBV29-1 and TRBJ1-2 provide the parts outside the CDR3, is SAVISQKPSRDICQRGTSLTIQCQVDSQVTMMFWYRQQPGQSLTLIATANQGSEATYESGFVIDKFPISRPNLTFSTLTVSNMSPEDSSIYLCSVPALAPNYGYTFGSGTRLTVV.

The chain joins TRBV25-1 to TRBJ2-7; TCRdb designates TRBD1, a call that cannot be tested without DNA. This CDR3 has 16 amino acids. CDR1 and CDR2 (germline): MGHDK, SYGVNS. The CDR3 is CASSDPFVTGGYEQYF.

V usage is TRBV4-3 and J usage is TRBJ2-7; the TCRdb call, TRBD1, lacks DNA for checking. Germline CDR1 reads LGHNA; CDR2 reads YSLEER. The CDR3 extends over 15 amino acids. The CDR3 sequence is CASSQDRGRIYEQYF.

CDR3 in amino acids: CATSEATGVSFPEAFF. The chain recombines TRBV15 with TRBJ1-1. Germline CDR1 reads LNHNV; CDR2 reads YYDKDF (reference sequence). CDR3 length: 16 amino acids.

V and J are TRBV15 and TRBJ2-2. CDR3 size: 13 residues. CDR1 and CDR2 (germline): LNHNV, YYDKDF (reference sequence). The CDR3: CATSSHGSGELFF.

This chain links TRBV12-3 or TRBV12-4 with TRBJ1-2. The length of the CDR3 is 13 residues. The CDR3 protein is CASSNRHNYGYTF.

This sequence joins TRBV21-1 and TRBJ2-2; TCRdb lists TRBD2, though no DNA is available to test this call. TRBV21-1 is a known pseudogene. CDR3 length equals 17 residues. The CDR3 spells CASSNSPQPSNTGELFF.

The chain employs TRBV29-1 and TRBJ2-7. The CDR3 consists of 11 residues. Germline V CDR1 and CDR2: SQVTM, ANQGSEA. The CDR3: CSVQGDYEQYF.

The chain couples TRBV20-1 to TRBJ2-7; TCRdb names TRBD1, which stays unverified in the absence of DNA. This CDR3 contains 15 residues. Germline V gene lookup returns CDR1 DFQATT and CDR2 SNEGSKA (reference sequence). The CDR3 spells CSARDNRDNSYEQYF.

The genes are TRBV2 and TRBJ2-7; TCRdb selects TRBD1, and the lack of DNA leaves this call unchecked. This CDR3 has 14 residues. Germline CDR1 and CDR2: SNHLY and FYNNEI. CDR3 amino acids: CASWKKQGISEQYF.

The CDR3: CASSQDPLAGYDEQFF. This chain links TRBV4-2 with TRBJ2-1; with no DNA, the TCRdb D assignment of TRBD2 cannot be verified. The CDR3 covers 16 residues. The germline V gene encodes CDR1 LGHNA and CDR2 YNFKEQ.

The rearrangement joins TRBV27 to TRBJ2-7; TCRdb's D call, TRBD1, is unchecked because there is no DNA. The germline gives CDR1 MNHEY, CDR2 SMNVEV (reference sequence). CDR3 length: 15 amino acids. The chain's CDR3 is CASTPSRQQLIEQYF.

The chain carries TRBV29-1 and TRBJ2-7; checking the TCRdb D call of TRBD2 is not possible without DNA. The germline V gene has CDR1 SQVTM and CDR2 ANQGSEA. The CDR3 consists of 19 residues. The CDR3 is CSVEAGSHRLAGASYEQYF.

The CDR3: CASSKEGGSAGYTF. V gene TRBV21-1 combines with J gene TRBJ1-2; the TCRdb call, TRBD1, lacks DNA for checking. TRBV21-1 is shown as a pseudogene. The CDR3 has 14 residues.

The chain combines TRBV20-1 with TRBJ2-1; TCRdb indicates TRBD2, and absent DNA this call remains unverified. The CDR3 loop spans 12 amino acids. Germline lookup yields CDR1 DFQATT and CDR2 SNEGSKA (reference sequence). The CDR3 sequence: CSARLVDHEQFF.

V is TRBV12-3 or TRBV12-4 and J is TRBJ2-1; TCRdb proposes TRBD2, but this gene call is untestable without DNA. The CDR3 contains 12 residues. CDR3 loop: CASSYGGPPQFF.

V usage is TRBV11-2 and J usage is TRBJ2-3; the D call of TRBD2 rests on TCRdb alone, since no DNA is present to check it. Germline V gene lookup returns CDR1 SGHAT and CDR2 FQNNGV. The CDR3 runs to 17 residues. The CDR3 sequence: CASSLGLAGGEGDTQYF.

V gene TRBV20-1 combines with J gene TRBJ2-7; TCRdb's D call, TRBD2, is unchecked because there is no DNA. This CDR3 comprises 16 residues. CDR1 and CDR2 (germline): DFQATT, SNEGSKA (reference sequence). The CDR3 loop reads CSARDLAGITPYEQYF.

The chain links TRBV20-1 to TRBJ2-1. Germline CDR1 DFQATT, CDR2 SNEGSKA (reference sequence). The CDR3 sequence is 12 residues long. This CDR3 is CSANRNYNEQFF.

The rearrangement joins TRBV5-1 to TRBJ2-7; TCRdb's assignment of TRBD1 cannot be checked, as there is no DNA. In germline, CDR1 is SGHRS, CDR2 YFSETQ. The CDR3 length is 16 residues. The CDR3 protein is CASSLQDRGISYEQYF.

The gene calls are TRBV6-5 and TRBJ1-1; as DNA is missing, the TRBD1 call by TCRdb cannot be tested. The CDR3 covers 14 residues. Germline loops: CDR1 MNHEY, CDR2 SVGAGI. CDR3: CASSYGRGNTEAFF.

The gene calls are TRBV29-1 and TRBJ2-7. This CDR3 comprises 12 residues. Per germline, CDR1 SQVTM and CDR2 ANQGSEA. The CDR3 here is CSARTGPYEQYF.

The gene calls are TRBV11-2 and TRBJ2-7; there is no DNA to check the TCRdb D call of TRBD1. The CDR3 has 14 amino acids. Germline CDR1 is SGHAT and CDR2 is FQNNGV. CDR3 residues: CASSYGARRNEQYF.

The gene calls are TRBV20-1 and TRBJ2-1; with no DNA, the TCRdb D assignment of TRBD1 cannot be verified. The germline gives CDR1 DFQATT, CDR2 SNEGSKA (reference sequence). There are 15 residues in the CDR3. The CDR3 protein is CSASPSPGSYNEQFF.

The V call is TRBV11-2, the J call TRBJ2-5; TCRdb's D call, TRBD2, is unchecked because there is no DNA. The CDR3 has 19 residues. CDR1 is SGHAT, CDR2 FQNNGV, per germline. CDR3 residues: CASSLAGLAGGPLQETQYF. Together with reference TRBV11-2 and TRBJ2-5, the CDR3 gives the full variable domain: EAGVAQSPRYKIIEKRQSVAFWCNPISGHATLYWYQQILGQGPKLLIQFQNNGVVDDSQLPKDRFSAERLKGVDSTLKIQPAKLEDSAVYLCASSLAGLAGGPLQETQYFGPGTRLLVL.